A selection of T cell receptor beta chains follows, all from one sample in a study of molecular identifiers for immune sequencing clone quantification. In TCRdb, the PCR reads were re-called with MiXCR into one record per CDR3 protein. The profile shows nearly 650,000 distinct CDR3 sequences, roughly 23% of them singletons. Sequencing was performed on naive CD8+ T cells from blood, with Jurkat cell RNA spiked in. These receptors all come from a human donor in good health. Some libraries in this study had Jurkat cell RNA spiked in. Both conserved end residues are part of each CDR3. The D gene is left open where the match is weak. The size field is filled for only some rows; it gives once, few, many or a size class.

CDR3 | DNA | J | D | V | length | size
CASSLQGAILHEQYF | TGTGCCAGCAGTTTACAGGGGGCCATTCTCCACGAGCAGTACTTC | TRBJ2-7 | TRBD1 | TRBV27 | 15 | -
CASSLIPGGLGSTQYF | TGTGCCAGCAGTTTAATTCCGGGGGGACTAGGATCAACCCAGTACTTC | TRBJ2-5 | TRBD2 | TRBV27 | 16 | -
CASSLEASYNSPLHF | TGTGCCAGCAGCTTGGAGGCGAGCTATAATTCACCCCTCCACTTT | TRBJ1-6 | - | TRBV5-3 | 15 | -
CASSLWGAAGEKLFF | TGTGCCAGCAGTTTATGGGGAGCAGCGGGTGAAAAACTGTTTTTT | TRBJ1-4 | - | TRBV27 | 15 | few
CASSMSGISYEQYF | TGTGCCAGTAGTATGAGCGGGATTAGCTACGAGCAGTACTTC | TRBJ2-7 | TRBD2 | TRBV19 | 14 | few
CSVEGLGAEETQYF | TGCAGCGTTGAAGGTCTAGGGGCTGAGGAGACCCAGTACTTC | TRBJ2-5 | - | TRBV29-1 | 14 | many
CASSLSFSYNSPLHF | TGTGCCAGCAGTTTATCGTTCTCCTATAATTCACCCCTCCACTTT | TRBJ1-6 | - | TRBV27 | 15 | -
CASSPKFSDTQYF | TGTGCCAGCAGCCCCAAGTTTTCAGATACGCAGTATTTT | TRBJ2-3 | - | TRBV7-9 | 13 | many
CASSRGVRQGSETQYF | TGTGCCAGCAGCCGGGGGGTCAGGCAAGGTTCGGAGACCCAGTACTTC | TRBJ2-5 | TRBD2 | TRBV7-9 | 16 | -
CATGRGLGEQYF | TGTGCCACTGGGAGGGGTTTAGGCGAGCAGTACTTC | TRBJ2-7 | TRBD2 | TRBV6-5 | 12 | many
CSARDPSRTVYNSPLHF | TGCAGTGCTAGAGACCCATCCCGGACAGTCTATAATTCACCCCTCCACTTT | TRBJ1-6 | - | TRBV20-1 | 17 | -
CASSQDLTRYEQYF | TGCGCCAGCAGCCAAGATTTAACCCGCTACGAGCAGTACTTC | TRBJ2-7 | - | TRBV4-3 | 14 | -
CAWPQETQYF | TGTGCCTGGCCTCAAGAGACCCAGTACTTC | TRBJ2-5 | - | TRBV30 | 10 | -
CASSLAAGVTDTQYF | TGTGCCAGCAGCTTAGCAGCGGGAGTCACAGATACGCAGTATTTT | TRBJ2-3 | TRBD2 | TRBV7-9 | 15 | -
CASGHPTYEQYF | TGTGCCAGCGGACACCCGACCTACGAGCAGTACTTC | TRBJ2-7 | - | TRBV27 | 12 | -
CASSLSSSGRGPYNEQFF | TGTGCCAGCAGTTTATCCTCTAGCGGGAGGGGCCCCTACAATGAGCAGTTCTTC | TRBJ2-1 | TRBD2 | TRBV27 | 18 | few
CAGRALAGDPTDTQYF | TGTGCCGGCAGGGCACTAGCGGGAGACCCCACAGATACGCAGTATTTT | TRBJ2-3 | TRBD2 | TRBV6-2/TRBV6-3 | 16 | -
CASSFNQGAEAFF | TGTGCCAGCAGCTTTAACCAGGGGGCTGAAGCTTTCTTT | TRBJ1-1 | TRBD1 | TRBV7-6 | 13 | many
CSARGDSINYNEQFF | TGCAGTGCTAGAGGGGACTCCATAAACTACAATGAGCAGTTCTTC | TRBJ2-1 | - | TRBV20-1 | 15 | -
CASAPRSGTYNEQFF | TGTGCTAGTGCCCCAAGGTCGGGTACCTACAATGAGCAGTTCTTC | TRBJ2-1 | - | TRBV12-5 | 15 | -
CASSAGTSGSYEEFF | TGTGCCAGCAGTGCCGGGACTAGCGGGAGTTATGAGGAGTTCTTC | TRBJ2-1 | TRBD2 | TRBV12-3/TRBV12-4 | 15 | -
CASSPEDSGPGNTIYF | TGTGCCAGCTCACCTGAGGACAGTGGACCTGGAAACACCATATATTTT | TRBJ1-3 | - | TRBV18 | 16 | few
CASRASAFSGNTIYF | TGTGCCAGCAGGGCCAGCGCGTTCTCTGGAAACACCATATATTTT | TRBJ1-3 | - | TRBV25-1 | 15 | -
CASSPGTAGETQYF | TGTGCCAGCAGCCCAGGGACAGCCGGGGAGACCCAGTACTTC | TRBJ2-5 | TRBD1 | TRBV7-9 | 14 | -
CSAKGPGTPNYEQYF | TGCAGTGCTAAGGGCCCCGGGACTCCAAACTACGAGCAGTACTTC | TRBJ2-7 | - | TRBV20-1 | 15 | few
CASSTLAGGVNEQFF | TGTGCCAGCAGCACCCTAGCGGGGGGGGTGAATGAGCAGTTCTTC | TRBJ2-1 | TRBD2 | TRBV7-8 | 15 | -
CACSVTGPLADTQYF | TGTGCCTGCAGTGTTACAGGACCCCTTGCAGATACGCAGTATTTT | TRBJ2-3 | - | TRBV27 | 15 | -
CSARDKAELGETQYF | TGCAGTGCTAGAGATAAGGCCGAACTAGGGGAGACCCAGTACTTC | TRBJ2-5 | - | TRBV20-1 | 15 | few
CASSYSVGSSYEQYF | TGTGCCAGCAGTTACTCTGTCGGGAGCTCCTACGAGCAGTACTTC | TRBJ2-7 | - | TRBV6-5 | 15 | -
CASSTIQGLNTEAFF | TGTGCCAGCAGTACGATACAGGGTTTGAACACTGAAGCTTTCTTT | TRBJ1-1 | - | TRBV3-1 | 15 | few
CASTFWGAPKNIQYF | TGTGCCAGTACGTTTTGGGGGGCCCCCAAAAACATTCAGTACTTC | TRBJ2-4 | - | TRBV19 | 15 | many
CASWGLEKNTEAFF | TGTGCCAGCTGGGGTTTAGAGAAGAACACTGAAGCTTTCTTT | TRBJ1-1 | - | TRBV27 | 14 | -